A selection of T cell receptor beta chains follows, all from one sample in a study of blood T cell repertoires in COVID-19. Measured with immunoSEQ multiplex PCR; TCRdb has only the in-frame clones, and not every one. Here the sample spans 110,000 to 150,000 clones, around 88% being singletons. Sequencing was performed on peripheral blood. These receptors all stem from a man between 60 and 75 years old with active or convalescent COVID-19. The CDR3 runs from the conserved cysteine through the conserved F or W. D genes are given only for firm matches. Clone size is not always given. Where it is, it says once, few, many or a class for expanded clones.

V gene	J gene	clone size	D gene	CDR3 DNA	CDR3 protein
TRBV5-1	TRBJ1-3	.	TRBD1	TGCGCCAGCAGCGCAGGGGGGACTGCTGGAAACACCATATATTTT	CASSAGGTAGNTIYF
TRBV9	TRBJ1-2	.	.	TGTGCCAGCACCAAGACCCCGGGGGATGGCTACACCTTC	CASTKTPGDGYTF
TRBV19	TRBJ1-2	.	.	TGTGCCAGTAACCCGGGGGGCACGACTAACTATGGCTACACCTTC	CASNPGGTTNYGYTF
TRBV4-3	TRBJ2-4	.	TRBD2	TGCGCCAGCAGCCAGTCGTGGACTAGCGGGGGGGCGTTGGGCATTCAGTACTTC	CASSQSWTSGGALGIQYF
TRBV5-1	TRBJ1-4	.	TRBD1	TGCGCCAGCAGCGGGGGACAGGGGGCGACTAATGAAAAACTGTTTTTT	CASSGGQGATNEKLFF
TRBV5-4	TRBJ1-1	.	.	TGTGCCAGCAGCTTGGAAGGCGGCAGGGGAAACACTGAAGCTTTCTTT	CASSLEGGRGNTEAFF
TRBV25-1	TRBJ2-7	once	.	TGTGCCAGCAGTGAATGGAAGAGTGACTACGTCGAGCAGTACTTC	CASSEWKSDYVEQYF
TRBV6-5	TRBJ2-2	.	TRBD1	TGTGCCACCGGGACAGGTTCTAACACCGGGGAGCTGTTTTTT	CATGTGSNTGELFF
TRBV7-3	TRBJ2-5	.	TRBD2	TGTGCCAGCAGCTTAACCGGTGCTAGCGGGGGAGAGACCCAGTACTTC	CASSLTGASGGETQYF
TRBV27	TRBJ1-1	.	TRBD1	TGTGCCAGCTCGCGAGACAGGGGCTGGGGCACTGAAGCTTTCTTT	CASSRDRGWGTEAFF
TRBV5-1	TRBJ2-7	.	TRBD2	TGCGCCAGCAGCTTGTTGACTAGCGGCTCCTACGAGCAGTACTTC	CASSLLTSGSYEQYF
TRBV19	TRBJ2-5	.	TRBD1	TGTGCCAGTAGGCGGACAGGGAGACAAGAGACCCAGTACTTC	CASRRTGRQETQYF
TRBV7-6	TRBJ2-6	.	.	TGTGCCAGCAGCTCAATGAGTGGGGCCAACGTCCTGACTTTC	CASSSMSGANVLTF
TRBV18	TRBJ2-7	once	.	TGTGCCAGCTCCTTCTCCTCACAGGACGAGCAGTACTTC	CASSFSSQDEQYF
TRBV7-3	TRBJ2-5	.	.	TGTGCCAGCAGCTTAAGTGGTCAGGCGGGGGAGACCCAGTACTTC	CASSLSGQAGETQYF
TRBV7-2	TRBJ2-1	.	.	TGTGCCAGCAGCTTTACCCCGGGCAATGAGCAGTTCTTC	CASSFTPGNEQFF
TRBV19	TRBJ2-5	.	TRBD1	TGTGCCAGTGGACAGGGAGAAGAGACCCAGTACTTC	CASGQGEETQYF
TRBV28	TRBJ1-2	.	TRBD1	TGTGCCAGCAGGTCCGGGACAGCCTCTGGTGGCTACACCTTC	CASRSGTASGGYTF
TRBV2	TRBJ1-2	.	.	TGTGCCAGCAGCCCGATTAGCCAGGGTGGCTACACCTTC	CASSPISQGGYTF
TRBV24-1	TRBJ2-5	.	TRBD1	TGTGCCACCAGTGATCCGAGAGGACAGGGGGCCTATGAGACCCAGTACTTC	CATSDPRGQGAYETQYF
TRBV19	TRBJ1-4	.	TRBD1	TGTGCCAGTAGCCATCGGGACAGGGCGACTAATGAAAAACTGTTTTTT	CASSHRDRATNEKLFF
TRBV29-1	TRBJ2-7	few	.	TGCAGCGTTGCGGGGGTTACCTCCTACGAGCAGTACTTC	CSVAGVTSYEQYF
TRBV7-3	TRBJ1-2	.	.	TGTGCCAGCAGCGTTGGGCCGGCCTATGGCTACACCTTC	CASSVGPAYGYTF
TRBV10-3	TRBJ2-6	.	TRBD1	TGTGCCATCAGTGAGTCTTCTGGACAGGGGAGGGCGGGGGCCAACGTCCTGACTTTC	CAISESSGQGRAGANVLTF
TRBV27	TRBJ2-7	.	.	TGTGCCAGCAGTTCCCATAAACAGGGCGAGCAGTACTTC	CASSSHKQGEQYF
TRBV9	TRBJ1-1	.	.	TGTGCCAGCACCCTAACGCCGAACACTGAAGCTTTCTTT	CASTLTPNTEAFF
TRBV4-1	TRBJ2-7	few	TRBD1	TGCGCCAGCAGCCCCGGGACAGGGAGTACCTACGAGCAGTACTTC	CASSPGTGSTYEQYF
TRBV2	TRBJ2-1	.	TRBD2	TGTGCCAGCAAGGGGCTAGCGGGAGTGGGTGAGCAGTTCTTC	CASKGLAGVGEQFF
TRBV11-2	TRBJ2-2	.	.	TGTGCCAGCAGCTTTTCCAGGGATATCACCGGGGAGCTGTTTTTT	CASSFSRDITGELFF
TRBV9	TRBJ2-1	.	TRBD1	TGTGCCAGCAGCTCCCTGGACAGGGTCGGTGAGCAGTTCTTC	CASSSLDRVGEQFF
TRBV6-2/TRBV6-3	TRBJ1-6	.	TRBD1	TGTGCCAGCAGTCCACAGGGGAGGAATTCACCCCTCCACTTT	CASSPQGRNSPLHF
TRBV19	TRBJ2-7	.	TRBD2	TGTGCCACACCCAAGGAGCGGGGTACCTACGAGCAGTACTTC	CATPKERGTYEQYF
TRBV2	TRBJ2-5	.	.	TGTGCCAGCAGTGATCTCGTAGAAGAGACCCAGTACTTC	CASSDLVEETQYF
TRBV19	TRBJ2-2	.	.	TGTGCCAGTAGTATCGGGGGGCTGAACACCGGGGAGCTGTTTTTT	CASSIGGLNTGELFF
TRBV5-1	TRBJ2-2	.	.	TGCGCCAGCAGCCGAGAGGGAGTAGCGAATCCGACCGGGGAGCTGTTTTTT	CASSREGVANPTGELFF
TRBV23-1	TRBJ2-7	.	TRBD1	TGCGCCAGCTCATCCGGGACAGAGACCTACGAGCAGTACTTC	CASSSGTETYEQYF
TRBV2	TRBJ1-3	.	.	TGTGCCAGCAGTCCAGGACATCCCTCTGGAAACACCATATATTTT	CASSPGHPSGNTIYF
TRBV6-6	TRBJ1-1	.	TRBD1	TGTGCCAGCAGTTCAGGGGGGAGGACTGAAGCTTTCTTT	CASSSGGRTEAFF
TRBV3-1/TRBV3-2	TRBJ2-2	once	.	TGTGCCAGCAGCCAAAAAAGCGGGCTATCGAACACCGGGGAGCTGTTTTTT	CASSQKSGLSNTGELFF
TRBV4-2	TRBJ2-1	once	TRBD2	TGTGCCAGCAGCCGGCACGGAGCGGGGGGTTACAATGAGCAGTTCTTC	CASSRHGAGGYNEQFF
TRBV5-8	TRBJ1-6	.	.	TGTGCCAGCAGCTTGGCCTGGGGGCGGAATTCACCCCTCCACTTT	CASSLAWGRNSPLHF
TRBV24-1	TRBJ2-2	.	.	TGTGCCACCGGGGGCAGGGCGAACACCGGGGAGCTGTTTTTT	CATGGRANTGELFF
TRBV4-1	TRBJ2-2	.	.	TGCGCCAGCAGCCAAGAGGGGCACACCGGGGAGCTGTTTTTT	CASSQEGHTGELFF
TRBV6-5	TRBJ2-2	.	.	TGTGCCAGCGGGAGTACTAATACCGGGGAGCTGTTTTTT	CASGSTNTGELFF
TRBV6-1	TRBJ2-5	.	TRBD2	TGTGCCAGCAGAGAACCGGTAAGGCTAGCGGGAAGAGAGACCCAGTACTTC	CASREPVRLAGRETQYF
TRBV10-3	TRBJ1-4	.	.	TGTGCCATCAAGGCGACTGCGACCCCTTCAACTAATGAAAAACTGTTTTTT	CAIKATATPSTNEKLFF
TRBV4-2	TRBJ2-3	.	TRBD2	TGTGCCAGCAGCCAAGTTAGCGGGGGGGACGCAGATACGCAGTATTTT	CASSQVSGGDADTQYF
TRBV30	TRBJ1-4	.	.	TGTGCCTGGAGTAGAAGGCCTAGGGGTGAAAAACTGTTTTTT	CAWSRRPRGEKLFF
TRBV9	TRBJ1-2	.	.	TGTGCCAGCAGCGTAGGGGGAGATGGGTATGGCTACACCTTC	CASSVGGDGYGYTF
TRBV3-1/TRBV3-2	TRBJ2-7	.	TRBD1	TGTGCCAGCAGCCATATGCTGACAGGGAACTACGAGCAGTACTTC	CASSHMLTGNYEQYF